Sequencing of this T cell receptor beta chain was carried out in a study of blood T cell repertoires in COVID-19. Overall study: Italy, Spain and the United States were the sources of the convalescent and acute COVID-19 samples.

V trimming: 0 bases; J trimming: 1 base; junction bases outside the gene matches: 6. Germline V gene data show CDR1 as SGDLS and CDR2 as YYNGEE. CDR3 length equals 16 residues. The study assigned cohorts using participant-reported clinical history. Recovered status applied to Cohort 3 donors who had two consecutive negative PCRs. It also applied to those with clearance or with symptom resolution. Generated by immunoSEQ multiplex PCR, the TCRdb table keeps only in-frame clones and is missing some. The table records over 120,000 clones, more than 75% of them present only once. The genes are TRBV9 and TRBJ1-2; 7 bases line up with TRBD1. The sequenced material came from PBMCs or T cells enriched from blood (not recorded which). This sequence originates from a woman between 45 and 60 years old who had recovered from COVID-19. Written as DNA, the CDR3 is TGTGCCAGCAGCGTAGAGCCGCAGGGGGGTAACTATGGCTACACCTTC. It translates to CASSVEPQGGNYGYTF.